This T cell receptor (beta chain) appears in the sequencing data of a study of blood T cell repertoires in COVID-19. Study background: T cells, B-cell-depleted T cells, or PBMCs supplied cDNA or gDNA.

TCRdb's table, derived via immunoSEQ multiplex PCR, lists solely in-frame clones and lacks some. The sample consists of 130,000 to 150,000 clones, around 80% of them appearing once. CDR1 is LNHNV, CDR2 YYDKDF, per germline (reference sequence). The CDR3 loop spans 12 amino acids. With 1 base removed from V and 7 bases from J, the gap between germline ends came to 7 bases. This clonotype was obtained from a man in his fifties or sixties with active or convalescent COVID-19. The chain employs TRBV15 and TRBJ1-2; no definite D call. The sample taken for sequencing was peripheral blood. This CDR3 reads CATSRGSGGYTF. In DNA form, the CDR3 reads TGTGCCACCAGCAGAGGGTCGGGTGGCTACACCTTC.